These 24 T cell receptor beta chains share one sample of origin, sequenced in a study of regulatory T cells in long-lasting Graves disease. Relying on iRepertoire HTBI primers and Arm-PCR of CDR3 regions, the team built TCR beta libraries. Via MiXCR, TCRdb re-called the multiplex PCR reads, giving one row per CDR3 protein. The sample includes 400,000 to 500,000 distinct CDR3 sequences, around 17% of them seen just once. Time point: newly diagnosed GD, antithyroid drugs for less than 3 months. PBMC-extracted RNA yielded the TCR library. The data also belong to a second study, concerning T cells in Graves' hyperthyroidism and ophthalmopathy.

The input for sequencing was peripheral blood mononuclear cells (PBMCs), taken at new diagnosis, from a patient treated with antithyroid drugs. Receptor source: a woman under 30 with Graves disease.

At least ten counts were recorded for this clonotype. The chain combines TRBV7-2 with TRBJ2-7; TRBD2 might be the D (5 bases). Germline CDR1 SGHTA, CDR2 FQGNSA. The CDR3 extends over 13 amino acids. V lost 2 bases to trimming and J lost 4 bases, with 9 bases between them. CDR3 sequence: CASSLKAGYEQYF. CDR3 bases: TGTGCCAGCAGCTTAAAGGCGGGTTACGAGCAGTACTTC.

This clonotype has at least ten counts. The rearrangement links TRBV11-1 to TRBJ2-5; possible D gene TRBD1, 5 bases. The V gene's germline CDR1 is SGHAT and CDR2 FQDESV (reference sequence). Deletions cut 2 bases from V and 2 bases from J, with 12 bases between. This CDR3 is built from 15 residues. CDR3 sequence: CASSLNQGHQETQYF. For the CDR3, the DNA is TGTGCCAGCAGCTTAAACCAGGGTCATCAAGAGACCCAGTACTTC.

This clonotype was detected ten times or more. The chain couples TRBV28 to TRBJ2-5, with TRBD2 identical over 8 bases. The germline gives CDR1 MDHEN, CDR2 SYDVKM. V trimming: 5 bases; J trimming: 4 bases; junction bases outside the gene matches: 6. The CDR3 is made up of 14 amino acids. The CDR3, as DNA: TGTGCCAGCAGTCCCCGGGGGGGAGGAGAGACCCAGTACTTC. Its protein is CASSPRGGGETQYF.

This clonotype was seen repeatedly, ten times or more. The chain recombines TRBV28 with TRBJ1-3; D gene uncertain. This CDR3 region has 17 residues. V lost 5 bases and J 0 bases, leaving 17 bases between the germline ends. CDR1 is MDHEN, CDR2 SYDVKM, per germline. The CDR3 here is CASSLPTLGLSGNTIYF. The CDR3 coding sequence is TGTGCCAGCAGTCTCCCAACACTCGGCCTCTCTGGAAACACCATATATTTT.

The chain uses TRBV29-1 and TRBJ1-1; 7 nucleotides agree with TRBD1. Germline lookup yields CDR1 SQVTM and CDR2 ANQGSEA. The length of the CDR3 is 14 residues. The junction had 10 bases not matched to a gene; V was cut back by 7 bases and J by 2 bases. The CDR3 sequence is CSGGDRGSNTEAFF. The CDR3 DNA is TGCAGCGGGGGGGACAGAGGAAGTAACACTGAAGCTTTCTTT.

This clonotype was seen repeatedly, ten times or more. The chain combines TRBV2 with TRBJ1-6; 9 positions agree with TRBD1. The V gene end was trimmed by 7 bases and the J gene end by 7 bases; junction bases not matched to a gene: 8. In germline, CDR1 is SNHLY, CDR2 FYNNEI. The CDR3 length is 15 residues. This chain's CDR3 is CASTIPGQGNSPLHF. In DNA, the CDR3 is TGTGCCAGCACAATACCGGGACAGGGAAATTCACCCCTCCACTTT.

This clonotype has a handful of counts. The chain has TRBV7-9 and TRBJ1-2; the match to TRBD1 covers 9 bases. CDR3 length equals 15 residues. J lost 0 bases, V lost 5 bases, and 4 bases had no gene match. Germline CDR1 reads SEHNR; CDR2 reads FQNEAQ (reference sequence). As DNA, the CDR3 is TGTGCCAGCAGCCGGGGACAGGGCCCTAACTATGGCTACACCTTC. Translating it yields CASSRGQGPNYGYTF. Combining the CDR3 with reference TRBV7-9 and TRBJ1-2 gives the whole variable domain DTGVSQNPRHKITKRGQNVTFRCDPISEHNRLYWYRQTLGQGPEFLTYFQNEAQLEKSRLLSDRFSAERPKGSFSTLEIQRTEQGDSAMYLCASSRGQGPNYGYTFGSGTRLTVV.

This clonotype appeared many times. The chain employs TRBV20-1 and TRBJ2-2; 7 positions match TRBD1. Trimming cost V 1 base and J 4 bases; bases outside gene matches: 6. CDR1 DFQATT and CDR2 SNEGSKA come from the germline V gene (reference sequence). This CDR3 has 15 amino acids. CDR3 sequence (DNA): TGCAGTGCTAGAGGATCGACAGGGACCACCGGGGAGCTGTTTTTT. It translates to CSARGSTGTTGELFF.

This clonotype has a handful of counts. At one end, the junction sequence differs from germline, possibly due to a read error. The chain joins TRBV11-2 to TRBJ2-3, with TRBD2 identical over 12 bases. CDR1 is SGHAT and CDR2 is FQNNGV in the germline V gene. The CDR3 runs 12 residues. CDR3 residues: CASSSTSGRRYF. The CDR3 DNA reads as TGTGCCAGCAGCTCGACTAGCGGGAGACGGTACTTC.

This clonotype came up many times. The CDR3 reads CASSFSSGQTNYEQYF. DNA for the CDR3: TGTGCCAGCAGCTTTAGCTCCGGGCAAACCAACTACGAGCAGTACTTC. This chain connects TRBV27 to TRBJ2-7; D is ambiguous. V was shortened by 6 bases and J by 3 bases, with 21 bases between the two germline ends. The CDR3 length is 16 residues. Germline V CDR1 and CDR2: MNHEY, SMNVEV (reference sequence).

This clonotype came up many times. This chain's CDR3 is CASSHQDSLEAFF. The CDR3 region has the DNA TGTGCCAGCAGCCATCAGGACAGCCTTGAAGCTTTCTTT. The chain joins TRBV3-1 to TRBJ1-1; a weak D match, TRBD1 (6 bases). Germline V gene lookup returns CDR1 LGHDT and CDR2 YNNKEL (reference sequence). The CDR3 length is 13 residues. V was clipped by 3 bases and J by 7 bases, with 12 bases between them.

This clonotype was counted at least ten times. The chain links TRBV12-3 or TRBV12-4 to TRBJ2-1; 10 nucleotides align to TRBD2. J lost 9 bases, V lost 4 bases, and 9 bases had no gene match. CDR3 length: 15 residues. This CDR3 is CASSSLAGGLGEQFF. The CDR3 bases are TGTGCCAGCAGTTCCTTAGCGGGAGGCCTCGGTGAGCAGTTCTTC.

In its sample, this clonotype was seen a few times. The chain employs TRBV29-1 and TRBJ2-7; 9 bases are a match to TRBD2. The germline CDR1 and CDR2 sequences are SQVTM and ANQGSEA. V dropped 1 base and J dropped 2; count of bases not matched to a gene: 3. This CDR3 contains 14 residues. CDR3: CSVEGASGTYEQYF. The CDR3 nucleotides read TGCAGCGTTGAAGGGGCTAGCGGGACCTACGAGCAGTACTTC.

This clonotype appeared many times. The rearrangement uses TRBV15 and TRBJ1-2, with a possible D match to TRBD1 (5 bases). This CDR3 is built from 12 residues. Deletions cut 2 bases from V and 6 bases from J, with 7 bases between. The V gene's germline CDR1 is LNHNV and CDR2 YYDKDF (reference sequence). CDR3 loop: CATSRSRDGYTF. CDR3 nucleotide sequence: TGTGCCACCAGCAGATCCAGGGATGGCTACACCTTC. The whole variable domain, remainder taken from reference TRBV15 and TRBJ1-2, is DAMVIQNPRYQVTQFGKPVTLSCSQTLNHNVMYWYQQKSSQAPKLLFHYYDKDFNNEADTPDNFQSRRPNTSFCFLDIRSPGLGDTAMYLCATSRSRDGYTFGSGTRLTVV.

The table lists this clonotype with many counts. The chain has TRBV20-1 and TRBJ2-7; the D gene is possibly TRBD1 (6 bases). The CDR3 covers 14 residues. Trimming took 5 bases from V and 6 from J, leaving 20 bases between them. Germline V gene sequence: CDR1 DFQATT, CDR2 SNEGSKA (reference sequence). In DNA form, the CDR3 reads TGCAGTGCTCCGAAGCCCGGGACACGTTTCGAGCAGTACTTC. Translation gives CSAPKPGTRFEQYF.

Comments on this clonotype: This clone may be a read error of a much larger clone one base away. This sequence joins TRBV4-1 and TRBJ2-1; the match to TRBD2 covers 8 bases. V gave up 0 bases and J gave up 10 bases; unmatched junction bases: 8. The CDR3 runs 15 residues. Germline V gives CDR1 MGHRA, CDR2 YSYEKL. The CDR3 region has the DNA TGCGCCAGCAGCCAAGATACGCGGGAGGCTTACGAGCAGTTCTTC. It specifies CASSQDTREAYEQFF.

At least ten counts were recorded for this clonotype. The J gene is TRBJ2-1, the V gene TRBV12-3 or TRBV12-4; D might be TRBD1 or TRBD2, each matching 5 bases. Trimming took 7 bases from V and 9 from J, leaving 25 bases between them. The CDR3 contains 16 residues. The CDR3 sequence is CASIQRGGRAYGEQFF. The CDR3 DNA is TGTGCCAGCATCCAACGGGGCGGCAGGGCCTACGGTGAGCAGTTCTTC.

This clonotype was recorded a few times. The chain recombines TRBV18 with TRBJ2-1, with TRBD2 identical over 13 bases. Losses at the gene ends were 5 bases for V and 8 bases for J; bases not matched to a gene: 15. The germline V gene encodes CDR1 KGHSH and CDR2 LQKENI. There are 18 residues in the CDR3. In DNA, the CDR3 is TGTGCCAGCTCAACACTAGCGGGAGGGCCCGACGTGGGGGATGAGCAGTTCTTC. Translation gives CASSTLAGGPDVGDEQFF.

This clonotype showed up many times. The chain combines TRBV4-3 with TRBJ2-1; 7 bases match TRBD1. CDR3 length: 15 residues. J was trimmed by 7 bases and V by 3 bases; bases with no gene match: 9. Germline values: CDR1 LGHNA, CDR2 YSLEER. CDR3 loop: CASSHVPGQKNEQFF. The CDR3 region has the DNA TGCGCCAGCAGCCACGTACCGGGACAGAAGAATGAGCAGTTCTTC.

The chain couples TRBV19 to TRBJ1-4; 8 bases line up with TRBD1. The germline gives CDR1 LNHDA, CDR2 SQIVND (reference sequence). This CDR3 is built from 13 residues. Losses at the gene ends were 7 bases for V and 4 bases for J; bases not matched to a gene: 2. The CDR3 DNA follows: TGTGCCAGTACCGACAGGGGTAATGAAAAACTGTTTTTT. Residues: CASTDRGNEKLFF.

This clonotype showed up many times. The chain joins TRBV12-3 or TRBV12-4 to TRBJ2-3; possibly TRBD2 for D (5 bases). Trimming removed 5 bases at V and 2 bases at J, with 20 bases between. CDR3 length: 17 residues. The CDR3: CASSPPRVRSYTDTQYF. CDR3 bases: TGTGCCAGCAGTCCCCCGAGGGTAAGGTCCTACACAGATACGCAGTATTTT.

In this sample, this clonotype turned up many times. The chain has TRBV6-1 and TRBJ2-7, with a tentative D call TRBD1 (6 bases). Trimming removed 7 bases at V and 3 bases at J, with 22 bases between. The CDR3 is 16 residues long. Germline CDR1 reads MNHNS; CDR2 reads SASEGT. CDR3 sequence (DNA): TGTGCCAGCACCTCAACAGGGCCGAAGAAAGACTACGAGCAGTACTTC. Translated, it gives CASTSTGPKKDYEQYF.

There are many counts of this clonotype. The chain links TRBV28 to TRBJ2-7; possibly TRBD2 for D (6 bases). The CDR3 loop spans 14 amino acids. Germline lookup yields CDR1 MDHEN and CDR2 SYDVKM. V was pared by 8 bases and J by 2 bases, with 16 bases between. DNA of the CDR3: TGTGCCAGCGTAAACATACGGGGGACCTACGAGCAGTACTTC. Translating gives CASVNIRGTYEQYF. The variable domain in full, completed from reference TRBV28 and TRBJ2-7, reads DVKVTQSSRYLVKRTGEKVFLECVQDMDHENMFWYRQDPGLGLRLIYFSYDVKMKEKGDIPEGYSVSREKKERFSLILESASTNQTSMYLCASVNIRGTYEQYFGPGTRLTVT.

The chain uses TRBV4-1 and TRBJ2-3; no firm D call. CDR3 size: 13 residues. V was pared by 0 bases and J by 6 bases, with 7 bases between. Germline V CDR1 and CDR2: MGHRA, YSYEKL. The CDR3 sequence is CASSQESVDTQYF. In DNA, the CDR3 is TGCGCCAGCAGCCAAGAAAGCGTGGATACGCAGTATTTT.